These 19 T cell receptor beta chains share one sample of origin, sequenced in a study of cytomegalovirus exposure and HLA in healthy donors. Here immunoSEQ multiplex PCR was the method, and the copy in TCRdb shows in-frame clones only, minus some. Of roughly 230,000 clones in the sample, less than 95% were seen once. Sequenced: PBMCs. The receptors shown here come from a young woman in good health and CMV-seronegative.

This chain uses TRBV29-1 with TRBJ2-5; D may be TRBD1 (6 bases). The CDR3 consists of 15 residues. Trimming pared 3 bases from V and 1 base from J, leaving 15 bases between. Germline V gene data show CDR1 as SQVTM and CDR2 as ANQGSEA. In nucleotides, the CDR3 is TGCAGCGTTGACTACAGGGTTGGAGGCCAAGAGACCCAGTACTTC. This encodes CSVDYRVGGQETQYF.

The chain is built from TRBV9 and TRBJ2-2; D possibly corresponds to TRBD2 (5 bases). V was pared by 5 bases and J by 2 bases, with 7 bases between. This CDR3 is built from 13 residues. Germline V gene sequence: CDR1 SGDLS, CDR2 YYNGEE. CDR3 in DNA: TGTGCCAGCAGTCGGGGTAACACCGGGGAGCTGTTTTTT. Translation gives CASSRGNTGELFF.

The chain carries TRBV11-3 and TRBJ2-1; the match to TRBD2 covers 9 bases. This CDR3 region has 15 residues. Germline V gene lookup returns CDR1 SGHNT and CDR2 YENEEA. V was pared by 5 bases and J by 6 bases, with 8 bases of the junction left unmatched. CDR3 coding DNA: TGTGCCAGCAGCATCGGGACTAGCCCCTCCAATGAGCAGTTCTTC. It translates to CASSIGTSPSNEQFF.

The V call is TRBV2, the J call TRBJ1-5; TRBD1 agrees at 7 bases. The J segment lost 3 bases and the V segment lost 5 bases, leaving 7 bases of the junction unmatched. CDR3 size: 15 residues. Germline values: CDR1 SNHLY, CDR2 FYNNEI. This chain's CDR3 is CASSSKGQINQPQHF. In DNA, the CDR3 is TGTGCCAGCAGTTCCAAGGGACAGATCAATCAGCCCCAGCATTTT.

The chain combines TRBV15 with TRBJ2-5; D remains ambiguous. Germline V CDR1 and CDR2: LNHNV, YYDKDF (reference sequence). The V gene lost 8 bases and the J gene lost 4 bases, with 2 bases spanning the gap. The CDR3 covers 9 residues. The CDR3 DNA is TGTGCCACCGGAGAGACCCAGTACTTC. This encodes CATGETQYF.

The chain links TRBV5-1 to TRBJ2-2; 10 nucleotides align to TRBD2. There are 16 residues in the CDR3. Germline V gene data show CDR1 as SGHRS and CDR2 as YFSETQ. V shed 2 bases and J 0 bases; nucleotides not matched to a gene: 1. CDR3 DNA sequence: TGCGCCAGCAGCTTAAGCGGGAGGGCGAACACCGGGGAGCTGTTTTTT. It is translated as CASSLSGRANTGELFF.

The chain employs TRBV27 and TRBJ1-4, with 12 bases fitting TRBD1. V trimming: 5 bases; J trimming: 4 bases; junction bases outside the gene matches: 14. Germline V gene sequence: CDR1 MNHEY, CDR2 SMNVEV (reference sequence). The CDR3 runs to 19 residues. CDR3 sequence: CASSVAPGTGGFLNEKLFF. In nucleotides, the CDR3 is TGTGCCAGCAGTGTTGCCCCCGGGACAGGGGGCTTTCTTAATGAAAAACTGTTTTTT.

This clone has a single count. The chain combines TRBV7-2 with TRBJ1-2, with D tentatively TRBD1 (6 bases). This CDR3 has 15 residues. V lost 1 base and J lost 7, with 16 bases in between. Looked up from germline, CDR1 is SGHTA and CDR2 is FQGNSA. The CDR3 region is CASSLGRGGGFGYTF. CDR3 DNA: TGTGCCAGCAGCTTAGGAAGGGGAGGGGGGTTTGGCTACACCTTC.

This chain joins TRBV12-5 and TRBJ2-3; the D is unclear. V lost 0 bases, J lost 6 bases, and 19 bases lay in between. Germline V gene lookup returns CDR1 LGHNT and CDR2 FRNRAP. The CDR3 is made up of 17 amino acids. In DNA form, the CDR3 reads TGTGCTAGTGGTTTGGTAGCGCCGGTCCAAAGTCCGGATACGCAGTATTTT. Protein sequence: CASGLVAPVQSPDTQYF.

The gene calls are TRBV5-1 and TRBJ2-3; D is ambiguous. Germline CDR1 and CDR2: SGHRS and YFSETQ. The CDR3 covers 13 residues. Trimming removed 5 bases from V and 2 bases from J, with 9 bases in between. DNA of the CDR3: TGCGCCAGCAGGGACGGCTACACAGATACGCAGTATTTT. It translates to CASRDGYTDTQYF.

The chain recombines TRBV27 with TRBJ2-1; D is tentatively TRBD1 or TRBD2 (7 bases each). The V and J ends lost 5 bases and 10 bases respectively, with 12 bases between them. Germline loops: CDR1 MNHEY, CDR2 SMNVEV (reference sequence). The CDR3 sequence is 12 residues long. In DNA, the CDR3 is TGTGCCAGCAGTCCCAGGGGGGGCGAGCAGTTCTTC. Encoded protein: CASSPRGGEQFF.

The chain employs TRBV11-2 and TRBJ2-7, with 9 bases aligning to TRBD1. V was pared by 5 bases and J by 2 bases, with 10 bases of the junction left unmatched. Germline lookup yields CDR1 SGHAT and CDR2 FQNNGV. The CDR3 covers 16 residues. CDR3 DNA sequence: TGTGCCAGCAGCCCTCCCCGGGACAGGGAAACCTACGAGCAGTACTTC. This sequence encodes CASSPPRDRETYEQYF.

This clone was found once. The V gene is TRBV29-1, the J gene TRBJ2-1; 15 bases agree with TRBD2. J gave up 7 bases and V 7 bases, and 2 bases lay outside the gene matches. This CDR3 spans 13 amino acids. From germline, CDR1 is SQVTM and CDR2 ANQGSEA. CDR3 protein: CSAGTSGRNEQFF. DNA of the CDR3: TGCAGCGCTGGGACTAGCGGGAGGAATGAGCAGTTCTTC.

The gene calls are TRBV7-9 and TRBJ1-2; D gene uncertain. The germline gives CDR1 SEHNR, CDR2 FQNEAQ (reference sequence). This CDR3 has 13 residues. Trimming removed 5 bases at V and 4 bases at J, with 11 bases between. The chain's CDR3 is CASSQRGSYGYTF. CDR3 in DNA: TGTGCCAGCAGCCAACGTGGGTCCTATGGCTACACCTTC.

This chain links TRBV9 with TRBJ2-6; D is unclear. Looked up from germline, CDR1 is SGDLS and CDR2 is YYNGEE. CDR3 length equals 14 residues. The V and J ends lost 2 bases and 4 bases respectively, with 7 bases between them. DNA for the CDR3: TGTGCCAGCAGCGTGGGGTTCGGGGCCAACGTCCTGACTTTC. Protein: CASSVGFGANVLTF.

V gene TRBV27 combines with J gene TRBJ2-7, with 10 bases aligning to TRBD2. Per the germline V gene, CDR1 is MNHEY and CDR2 is SMNVEV (reference sequence). Unmatched junction bases numbered 3, after V lost 1 base and J lost 0 bases. CDR3 size: 16 residues. The CDR3 is CASSLYWTSGSYEQYF. The CDR3 DNA reads TGTGCCAGCAGTTTATATTGGACTAGCGGCTCCTACGAGCAGTACTTC.

The J gene is TRBJ1-5, the V gene TRBV7-8; 8 bases are a match to TRBD1. The germline V gene has CDR1 SGHVS and CDR2 FQNEAQ. The V and J ends lost 1 base and 6 bases, in that order; junction bases with no gene match: 5. The CDR3 consists of 15 residues. CDR3 sequence: CASSLVGQGGQPQHF. The CDR3 nucleotides read TGTGCCAGCAGCTTAGTAGGACAGGGAGGTCAGCCCCAGCATTTT.

This sequence joins TRBV2 and TRBJ2-5; D is possibly TRBD2 (5 bases). This CDR3 contains 17 residues. Trimming shortened V by 6 bases and J by 1 base, and 21 bases separated the two germline ends. The V gene's germline CDR1 is SNHLY and CDR2 FYNNEI. CDR3 bases: TGTGCCAGCAGAGGGCCGACGAGGACTGCGAGCCAAGAGACCCAGTACTTC. It is translated as CASRGPTRTASQETQYF.

V gene TRBV7-2 combines with J gene TRBJ2-1, with 9 positions matching TRBD2. Germline V gene lookup returns CDR1 SGHTA and CDR2 FQGNSA. V was pared by 1 base and J by 7 bases, with 11 bases of the junction left unmatched. This CDR3 contains 17 residues. The DNA of the CDR3 is TGTGCCAGCAGCTTAGGCAGTGGTAGCGGGAGTAAAAATGAGCAGTTCTTC. This gives the protein CASSLGSGSGSKNEQFF.